This T cell receptor beta chain came from a study of CD4 and CD8 cells across lung adenocarcinoma regions listed by TCRdb under 2018. For the wider study: To look at intratumor heterogeneity in the T cell receptor repertoire, the study compared tumor centers against tumor margins.

The CDR3 has 15 amino acids, counting the end cysteine and phenylalanine. Only CDR3 DNA remains: 45 bases, in frame from the first base. The germline V gene (reference sequence) supplies CDR1 MNHEY and CDR2 SMNVEV. This clonotype is medium-sized (0.01 to 0.1%) in its sample. It has no known antigen specificity. Nothing much larger sits one base from this clone, and base qualities are not available. Receptor amplification or capture employed PCR. The sequencer was a HiSeq X Ten. TCRdb reprocessed the public reads (quality trimming at Q25 with fastp, clone calling with MiXCR) and kept in-frame beta chains. Every entry covers one CDR3 protein and lists the most common genes and DNA from its rows. The sample includes around 19,000 distinct CDR3 sequences, with over 50% observed a single time. The ten biggest clones cover roughly a quarter of the sample. Patients with localized lung adenocarcinoma, a subtype of non-small cell lung cancer, were used as donors. The samples were taken from the centers of localized lung adenocarcinomas. For TCR repertoire analysis, CD8+ T cells from tumor tissue were profiled separately from CD4+ T cells.

The TCR comes from a female donor with lung adenocarcinoma. The CD4 and CD8 labels of this study may be unreliable. The receptor chain draws on TRBV27 and TRBJ2-1; the D call is possibly TRBD1 or TRBD2, each sharing 6 bases. The closer fit of TRBJ2-7 to the DNA end suggests the J call may be wrong. Sequenced sample: CD8+ T cells from the center of a lung tumor. According to the study, the label for this sample's cell subset or site signals: tumor center region. The nucleotides read TGTGCCAGCAGTTTATTAGCGGAGGGGGGTACGGGGCAGTACTTC. Its translation is CASSLLAEGGTGQYF.